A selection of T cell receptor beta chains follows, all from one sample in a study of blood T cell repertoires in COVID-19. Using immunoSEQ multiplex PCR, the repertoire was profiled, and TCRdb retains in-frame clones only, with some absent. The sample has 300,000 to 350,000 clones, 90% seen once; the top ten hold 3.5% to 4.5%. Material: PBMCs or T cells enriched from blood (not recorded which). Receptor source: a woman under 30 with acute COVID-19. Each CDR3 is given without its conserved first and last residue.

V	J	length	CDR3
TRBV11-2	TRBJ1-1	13	ASSSPYRGGTEAF
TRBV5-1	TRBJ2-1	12	ASSPGQSFDEQF
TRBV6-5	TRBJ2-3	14	ASSYMAGSGPDTQY
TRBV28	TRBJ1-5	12	ASTTPQGGQPQH
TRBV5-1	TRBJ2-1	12	ASSQQSSYNEQF
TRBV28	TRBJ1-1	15	ASSLPLGTAGGTEAF
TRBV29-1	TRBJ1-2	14	SGLFARTGANYGYT
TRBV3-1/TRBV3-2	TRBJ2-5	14	ASSFQRRPIQETQY
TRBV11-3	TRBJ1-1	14	ASSLAFRGMNTEAF
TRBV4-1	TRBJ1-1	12	ASSQKESVIEAF
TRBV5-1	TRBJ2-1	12	ASSAGLAFNEQF
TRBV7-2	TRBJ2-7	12	ASSGLADSYEQY
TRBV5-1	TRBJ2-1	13	ASSFNGRLSNEQF
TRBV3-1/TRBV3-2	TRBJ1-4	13	ASSQAGTGDEKLF
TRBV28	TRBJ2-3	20	ASSLFGGKAGGQRERTDTQY
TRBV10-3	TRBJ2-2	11	AISESVTGELF
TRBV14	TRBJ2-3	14	ASSPWTGPSTDTQY
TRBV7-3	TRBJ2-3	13	ASSLSAGGADTQY
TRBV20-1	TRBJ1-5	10	SASRRDQPQH
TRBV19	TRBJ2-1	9	ASSIGLEEF
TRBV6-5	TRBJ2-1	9	ASSSLNEQF
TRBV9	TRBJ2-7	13	ASSVEASGDYEQY
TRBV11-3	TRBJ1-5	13	ASSLGGDSNQPQH
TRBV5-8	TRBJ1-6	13	ASSTQGSLGLPLH
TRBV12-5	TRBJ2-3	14	ASGHRGNWGTDTQY
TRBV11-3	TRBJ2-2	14	ASSLVSGSNTGELF
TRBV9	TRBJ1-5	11	ASSLQGGQPQH
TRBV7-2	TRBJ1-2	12	ASSRTGGNYGYT
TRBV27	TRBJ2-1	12	ASSLVQDYNEQF
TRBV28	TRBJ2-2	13	ASTHHRVNTGELF